Reported below is one T cell receptor (beta chain). Profiled with immunoSEQ multiplex PCR; TCRdb holds only in-frame clones, not every one. The sample contains about 60,000 clones, approximately 92% of which appear only once. This entry is derived from a study of T cell changes during pregnancy in multiple sclerosis. CDR1 GTSNPN and CDR2 SVGIG come from the germline V gene (reference sequence). V lost 4 bases to trimming and J lost 3 bases, with 12 bases between them. This CDR3 has 14 residues. The receptor comes from a female donor with multiple sclerosis, enrolled in a pregnancy study. The V and J genes are TRBV30 and TRBJ1-4; the D gene is possibly TRBD1 (5 bases). The specimen was peripheral blood, collected in the first trimester of pregnancy. In DNA form, the CDR3 reads TGTGCCTGGACTACAGGTCTCTCTAATGAAAAACTGTTTTTT. Protein sequence: CAWTTGLSNEKLFF.